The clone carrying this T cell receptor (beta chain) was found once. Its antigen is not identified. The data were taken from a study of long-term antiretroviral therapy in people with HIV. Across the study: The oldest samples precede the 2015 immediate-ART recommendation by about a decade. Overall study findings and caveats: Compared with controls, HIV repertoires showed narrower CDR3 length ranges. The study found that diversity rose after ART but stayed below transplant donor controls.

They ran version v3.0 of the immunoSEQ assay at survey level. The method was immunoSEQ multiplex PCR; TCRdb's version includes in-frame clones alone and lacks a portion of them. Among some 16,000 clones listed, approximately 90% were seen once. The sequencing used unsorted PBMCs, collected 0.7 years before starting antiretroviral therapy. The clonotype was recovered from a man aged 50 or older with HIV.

The CDR3 sequence is CASSEQPIGVAGLEQYF. The CDR3 DNA is TGTGCCAGCAGTGAACAGCCTATAGGAGTAGCGGGGCTCGAGCAGTACTTC. The rearrangement joins TRBV6-1 to TRBJ2-7; TRBD2 matches at 8 bases. This CDR3 contains 17 residues. CDR1 MNHNS and CDR2 SASEGT come from the germline V gene. J was trimmed by 6 bases and V by 2 bases; bases with no gene match: 15.